Below are 30 T cell receptor beta chains sequenced from a single sample in a study of human T cells and chemical hapten exposure. The time point is: patch test 1, 2 weeks after DPC sensitization. As to treatment: therapeutic diphenylcyclopropenone sensitization with weekly scalp DPC. TCRdb passed the RACE reads through MiXCR, listing each CDR3 protein once. The sample holds about 380,000 distinct CDR3 sequences, about 4.8% seen once. Sequenced here: whole blood, sampled in connection with sensitization to the hapten diphenylcyclopropenone (DPC). These receptors all come from a woman aged 45-60 years with alopecia areata. Some clones in this sample may be carry-over from other donors' samples.

This clonotype came up many times. This chain links TRBV11-2 with TRBJ1-2; D not certain. This CDR3 region has 13 residues. V lost 5 bases to trimming and J lost 2 bases, with 9 bases between them. Germline CDR1 and CDR2: SGHAT and FQNNGV. The CDR3 loop is CASSLYINYGYTF. CDR3 bases: TGTGCCAGCAGCCTTTACATAAACTATGGCTACACCTTC.

In this sample, this clonotype turned up many times. The chain is built from TRBV5-1 and TRBJ2-3; either TRBD1 or TRBD2 may fit D (5 bases each). CDR3 length: 16 amino acids. CDR1 is SGHRS and CDR2 is YFSETQ in the germline V gene. Deletions cut 0 bases from V and 1 base from J, with 12 bases between. The CDR3 loop is CASSLGGSEGTDTQYF. As DNA, the CDR3 is TGCGCCAGCAGCTTGGGGGGGTCAGAAGGCACAGATACGCAGTATTTT.

This clonotype was observed many times. The V call is TRBV3-1, the J call TRBJ1-1, with D maybe TRBD1 (6 bases). V lost 1 base and J 0 bases, leaving 15 bases between the germline ends. The CDR3 totals 17 residues. The germline gives CDR1 LGHDT, CDR2 YNNKEL (reference sequence). CDR3 region: CASSQVRAGAMNTEAFF. Here the CDR3 DNA reads TGTGCCAGCAGCCAAGTTAGGGCAGGGGCCATGAACACTGAAGCTTTCTTT.

The CDR3 coding sequence is TGTGCCAGCAGTTACCACCGGTTGAACACTGAAGCTTTCTTT. Amino acid sequence: CASSYHRLNTEAFF. The chain employs TRBV6-5 and TRBJ1-1, with D uncertain. The V end was cut by 2 bases, the J end by 0 bases, with 7 bases between. CDR3 length equals 14 residues. Germline V gene sequence: CDR1 MNHEY, CDR2 SVGAGI.

The chain combines TRBV5-5 with TRBJ2-7; 9 bases agree with TRBD2. V was pared by 0 bases and J by 0 bases, with 7 bases of the junction left unmatched. Germline V gene lookup returns CDR1 SGHKS and CDR2 YYEKEE (reference sequence). The CDR3 runs 17 residues. In DNA form, the CDR3 reads TGTGCCAGCAGCTTGGCCGGGCTAGCGGGGCCCTCCTACGAGCAGTACTTC. This codes for CASSLAGLAGPSYEQYF.

This clonotype was detected once. The rearrangement uses TRBV10-3 and TRBJ1-1; D unclear. The ends were cut back, 0 bases at V and 4 bases at J, with 12 bases in the middle. CDR3 length: 15 amino acids. Germline-derived CDR1 and CDR2 are ENHRY and SYGVKD. The CDR3 loop is CAISESWYLGTEAFF. CDR3 DNA: TGTGCCATCAGTGAGTCATGGTATTTGGGCACTGAAGCTTTCTTT.

Many counts were recorded for this clonotype. V and J are TRBV30 and TRBJ1-1; possible D gene TRBD1, 5 bases. Looked up from germline, CDR1 is GTSNPN and CDR2 is SVGIG (reference sequence). The V and J ends lost 4 bases and 1 base respectively, with 13 bases between them. The length of the CDR3 is 14 residues. The CDR3 here is CAWKPGPQNTEAFF. The CDR3 coding sequence is TGTGCCTGGAAACCGGGACCCCAGAACACTGAAGCTTTCTTT.

About this clonotype itself: It is unclear where the CDR3 begins or ends on the DNA, so no DNA is shown, and the CDR3 is as TCRdb lists it. This sequence joins TRBV29-1 and TRBJ1-5; the table's D call of TRBD1 was not tested on the DNA. The CDR3 is 13 amino acids long, termini counted. The germline gives CDR1 SQVTM, CDR2 ANQGSEA. The chain's CDR3 is CSVAEGSNQPQLF.

The chain links TRBV7-7 to TRBJ2-5; 12 positions match TRBD2. The germline gives CDR1 SSHAT, CDR2 FNYEAQ (reference sequence). This CDR3 has 15 amino acids. The J segment lost 4 bases and the V segment lost 5 bases, leaving 5 bases of the junction unmatched. The DNA of the CDR3 is TGTGCCAGCAGCCAGGGGACTAGCGGGCGAGAGACCCAGTACTTC. Residues: CASSQGTSGRETQYF.

This clonotype was counted between two and nine times. V gene TRBV10-3 combines with J gene TRBJ2-7; 12 bases align to TRBD1. The CDR3 has 15 amino acids. Trimming at V came to 0 bases and at J to 7 bases, leaving 4 bases not matched to a gene. Looked up from germline, CDR1 is ENHRY and CDR2 is SYGVKD. The CDR3 reads CAISESGTGGVEQYF. CDR3 bases: TGTGCCATCAGTGAGTCGGGGACAGGGGGCGTTGAGCAGTACTTC.

Many counts were recorded for this clonotype. The chain combines TRBV13 with TRBJ2-3; D is undetermined. The germline gives CDR1 PRHDT, CDR2 FYEKMQ (reference sequence). This CDR3 has 13 residues. The V gene lost 3 bases and the J gene lost 2 bases, with 6 bases spanning the gap. CDR3 residues: CASSLGLTDTQYF. The CDR3 nucleotides are TGTGCCAGCAGCTTGGGCCTCACAGATACGCAGTATTTT.

This clonotype was detected a few times. This sequence joins TRBV5-1 and TRBJ2-5; D might be TRBD1 (6 bases). CDR1 and CDR2 from the germline V gene are SGHRS and YFSETQ. Trimming took off 0 bases at V and 7 bases at J, with 10 bases between the two ends. This CDR3 spans 13 amino acids. CDR3 sequence: CASSLGRGGTQYF. CDR3 in DNA: TGCGCCAGCAGCTTGGGTCGAGGGGGGACCCAGTACTTC.

In its sample, this clonotype was seen many times. J is TRBJ2-7 and V is TRBV10-2, with TRBD2 identical over 8 bases. The CDR3 consists of 13 residues. V gave up 6 bases and J gave up 6 bases; unmatched junction bases: 7. Germline V CDR1 and CDR2: WSHSY, SAAADI. CDR3 region: CASRGAGEGEQYF. In DNA form, the CDR3 reads TGCGCCAGCAGAGGAGCGGGAGAAGGCGAGCAGTACTTC.

This clonotype was detected ten times or more. V and J are TRBV13 and TRBJ1-3; no firm D call. Trimming took 4 bases from V and 11 from J, leaving 12 bases between them. The germline gives CDR1 PRHDT, CDR2 FYEKMQ (reference sequence). This CDR3 is 12 amino acids long. CDR3 sequence (DNA): TGTGCCAGCAGCTCCCCTCAGCCACCCATATATTTT. The encoded protein is CASSSPQPPIYF.

Details on this clonotype: One end of the junction fails to match germline, which may point to a read error. The V and J genes are TRBV15 and TRBJ2-5; no firm D call. The CDR3 runs 15 residues. CDR1 LNHNV and CDR2 YYDKDF come from the germline V gene (reference sequence). The CDR3 DNA reads as TGTGCCACCAGCAGAGATGGTAGCTACCACGAGACCCAGTACTTC. Translated: CATSRDGSYHETQYF.

This clonotype was counted at least ten times. The J gene is TRBJ2-2, the V gene TRBV12-5; 8 nucleotides match TRBD2. The CDR3 totals 16 residues. From germline, CDR1 is LGHNT and CDR2 FRNRAP. The ends lost 5 bases at V and 7 bases at J; junction bases unmatched: 12. CDR3 amino acids: CASGPRDSGANGELFF. DNA of the CDR3: TGTGCTAGTGGTCCCCGGGATAGCGGGGCTAACGGGGAGCTGTTTTTT. Complete variable domain (other parts from reference TRBV12-5 and TRBJ2-2): DARVTQTPRHKVTEMGQEVTMRCQPILGHNTVFWYRQTMMQGLELLAYFRNRAPLDDSGMPKDRFSAEMPDATLATLKIQPSEPRDSAVYFCASGPRDSGANGELFFGEGSRLTVL.

This clonotype was seen many times. The chain is built from TRBV5-1 and TRBJ2-5, with TRBD2 matching over 13 bases. V trimming: 3 bases; J trimming: 1 base; junction bases outside the gene matches: 3. This CDR3 spans 16 amino acids. Germline V gene lookup returns CDR1 SGHRS and CDR2 YFSETQ. The DNA for the CDR3 is TGCGCCAGCAGCTCCGGACTAGCGGGAGCCCAAGAGACCCAGTACTTC. Amino acid sequence: CASSSGLAGAQETQYF.

This clonotype occurred a few times. The rearrangement joins TRBV9 to TRBJ2-1; the D is unclear. CDR3 length: 13 residues. Germline CDR1 and CDR2: SGDLS and YYNGEE. The ends were cut back, 0 bases at V and 3 bases at J, with 4 bases in the middle. This CDR3 is CASSVGDYNEQFF. The CDR3 DNA follows: TGTGCCAGCAGCGTAGGGGACTACAATGAGCAGTTCTTC. The complete variable domain, with remaining parts taken from reference TRBV9 and TRBJ2-1, reads DSGVTQTPKHLITATGQRVTLRCSPRSGDLSVYWYQQSLDQGLQFLIQYYNGEERAKGNILERFSAQQFPDLHSELNLSSLELGDSALYFCASSVGDYNEQFFGPGTRLTVL.

On this clonotype: A much more abundant neighbour one base away suggests this may be a read error. The rearrangement joins TRBV12-3 or TRBV12-4 to TRBJ1-2, with D uncertain. Deletions cut 3 bases from V and 4 bases from J, with 6 bases between. The length of the CDR3 is 12 residues. Here the CDR3 reads CASSFGSYGYTF. The CDR3, as DNA: TGTGCCAGCAGTTTCGGCAGCTATGGCTACACCTTC.

This clonotype appeared many times. The chain couples TRBV20-1 to TRBJ2-3; a possible D gene is TRBD2 (6 bases). V shed 6 bases and J shed 2 bases, with 18 bases lying between them. There are 15 residues in the CDR3. The germline gives CDR1 DFQATT, CDR2 SNEGSKA (reference sequence). CDR3 sequence: CSAVGWGGATDTQYF. Here the CDR3 DNA reads TGCAGTGCCGTGGGATGGGGCGGGGCCACAGATACGCAGTATTTT.

The sample holds many counts of this clonotype. The rearrangement joins TRBV27 to TRBJ1-2; possibly TRBD1 for D (6 bases). V lost 2 bases and J lost 5, with 9 bases in between. Per the germline V gene, CDR1 is MNHEY and CDR2 is SMNVEV (reference sequence). This CDR3 region has 13 residues. The CDR3 DNA reads TGTGCCAGCAGTTTACAGGGGACGTATGGCTACACCTTC. Amino acid sequence: CASSLQGTYGYTF.

This clonotype was detected ten times or more. The CDR3 protein is CASSYSSGGHTEAFF. The CDR3 DNA follows: TGTGCCAGCAGTTACTCTTCAGGAGGTCACACTGAAGCTTTCTTT. This chain joins TRBV6-2 or TRBV6-3 and TRBJ1-1, with unresolved D. This CDR3 region has 15 residues. Germline CDR1 and CDR2: MNHEY and SVGEGT. V was trimmed by 0 bases and J by 3 bases, leaving 11 bases between them.

The chain employs TRBV28 and TRBJ2-1; the D gene is possibly TRBD1 (6 bases). In germline, CDR1 is MDHEN, CDR2 SYDVKM. The CDR3 has 13 residues. V shed 8 bases and J shed 7 bases, with 15 bases lying between them. CDR3 protein: CASQSGHVNEQFF. DNA of the CDR3: TGTGCCAGCCAATCGGGACATGTAAATGAGCAGTTCTTC. The variable domain in full, with the rest retrieved from reference TRBV28 and TRBJ2-1, is DVKVTQSSRYLVKRTGEKVFLECVQDMDHENMFWYRQDPGLGLRLIYFSYDVKMKEKGDIPEGYSVSREKKERFSLILESASTNQTSMYLCASQSGHVNEQFFGPGTRLTVL.

The chain joins TRBV30 to TRBJ1-1, with D possibly being TRBD1 (6 bases). Germline V CDR1 and CDR2: GTSNPN, SVGIG (reference sequence). The V end was cut by 3 bases, the J end by 5 bases, with 10 bases between. The CDR3 runs 12 residues. CDR3 bases: TGTGCCTGGAGGCATAGGGGGACTGAAGCTTTCTTT. Its protein product is CAWRHRGTEAFF.

This clonotype was found many times. J is TRBJ2-3 and V is TRBV11-2, with TRBD1 matching 7 bases. Germline V lookup: CDR1 SGHAT, CDR2 FQNNGV. This CDR3 contains 16 residues. With V trimmed by 0 bases and J by 0 bases, 3 bases remained unmatched. DNA for the CDR3: TGTGCCAGCAGCTTAGATACGGGACAGAGCACAGATACGCAGTATTTT. This codes for CASSLDTGQSTDTQYF.

This clonotype was seen many times. The chain employs TRBV20-1 and TRBJ1-5; D gene uncertain. The length of the CDR3 is 12 residues. V lost 4 bases, J lost 0 bases, and 4 bases lay in between. Germline V gene data show CDR1 as DFQATT and CDR2 as SNEGSKA (reference sequence). In DNA, the CDR3 is TGCAGTGCTAAATATAGCAATCAGCCCCAGCATTTT. Translating it yields CSAKYSNQPQHF.

The chain carries TRBV25-1 and TRBJ2-3; D may be TRBD2 (5 bases). The CDR3 is made up of 15 amino acids. Germline values: CDR1 MGHDK, CDR2 SYGVNS. The ends were cut back, 2 bases at V and 4 bases at J, with 13 bases in the middle. The DNA for the CDR3 is TGTGCCAGCAGTGAAACCGGGGTTCTCCCAGATACGCAGTATTTT. This encodes CASSETGVLPDTQYF.

This clonotype came up many times. The J gene is TRBJ2-5, the V gene TRBV24-1; tentative D call: TRBD2 (6 bases). CDR1 and CDR2 from the germline V gene are KGHDR and SFDVKD. The CDR3 is 13 residues long. The V end lost 4 bases, the J end lost 4 bases, and 9 bases lay between the germline ends. Here the CDR3 reads CATSDAGLETQYF. The CDR3 bases are TGTGCCACCAGTGACGCGGGATTAGAGACCCAGTACTTC.

This clonotype was detected ten times or more. The chain employs TRBV12-3 or TRBV12-4 and TRBJ1-2; a possible D gene is TRBD1 (5 bases). This CDR3 contains 14 residues. Trimming pared 6 bases from V and 1 base from J, leaving 12 bases between. CDR3 sequence reads: CASSPRTFNYGYTF. The CDR3 region has the DNA TGTGCCAGCAGCCCCCGGACATTTAACTATGGCTACACCTTC.

The chain has TRBV6-5 and TRBJ1-1, with D possibly being TRBD1 (5 bases). Trimming pared 5 bases from V and 4 bases from J, leaving 17 bases between. The CDR3 contains 15 residues. Germline lookup yields CDR1 MNHEY and CDR2 SVGAGI. The CDR3: CASSRTGDEGTEAFF. CDR3 nucleotides: TGTGCCAGCAGTCGCACGGGGGACGAGGGCACTGAAGCTTTCTTT.